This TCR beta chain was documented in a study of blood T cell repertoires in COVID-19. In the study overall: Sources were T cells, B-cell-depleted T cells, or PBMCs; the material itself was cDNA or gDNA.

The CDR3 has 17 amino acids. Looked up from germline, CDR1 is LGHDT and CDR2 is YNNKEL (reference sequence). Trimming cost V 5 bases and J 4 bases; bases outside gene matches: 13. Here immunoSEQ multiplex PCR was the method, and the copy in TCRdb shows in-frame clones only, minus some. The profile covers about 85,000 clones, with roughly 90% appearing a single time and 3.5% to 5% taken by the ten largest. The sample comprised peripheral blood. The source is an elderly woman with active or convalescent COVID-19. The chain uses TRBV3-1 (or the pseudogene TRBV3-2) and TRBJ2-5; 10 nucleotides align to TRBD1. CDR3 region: CASSTRQGARNRETQYF. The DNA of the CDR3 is TGTGCCAGCAGCACGCGACAGGGGGCCCGGAATCGAGAGACCCAGTACTTC.